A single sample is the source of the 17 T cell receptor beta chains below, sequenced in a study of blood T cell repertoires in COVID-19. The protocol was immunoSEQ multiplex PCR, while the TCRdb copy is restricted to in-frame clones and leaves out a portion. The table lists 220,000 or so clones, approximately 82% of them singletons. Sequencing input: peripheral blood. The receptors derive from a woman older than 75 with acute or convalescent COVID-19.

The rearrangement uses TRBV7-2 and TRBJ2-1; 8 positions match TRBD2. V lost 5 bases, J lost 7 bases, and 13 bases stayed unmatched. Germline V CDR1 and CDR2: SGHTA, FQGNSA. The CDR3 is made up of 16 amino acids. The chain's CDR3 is CASSPPGVAGRNEQFF. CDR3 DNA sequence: TGTGCCAGCAGCCCCCCCGGGGTAGCGGGAAGAAATGAGCAGTTCTTC.

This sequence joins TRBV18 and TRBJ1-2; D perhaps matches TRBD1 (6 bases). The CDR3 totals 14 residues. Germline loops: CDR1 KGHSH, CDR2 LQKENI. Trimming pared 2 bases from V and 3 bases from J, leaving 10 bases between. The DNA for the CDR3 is TGTGCCAGCTCACCATACAGGGATGACTATGGCTACACCTTC. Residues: CASSPYRDDYGYTF.

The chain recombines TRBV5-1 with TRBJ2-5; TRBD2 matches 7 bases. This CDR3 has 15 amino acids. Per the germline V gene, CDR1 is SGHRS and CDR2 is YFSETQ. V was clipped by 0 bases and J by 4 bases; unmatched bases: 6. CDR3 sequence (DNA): TGCGCCAGCAGCTTGGCCTGGGGCGGGGGAGAGACCCAGTACTTC. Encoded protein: CASSLAWGGGETQYF.

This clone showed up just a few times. CDR3 nucleotide sequence: TGTGCCAGCAGCTTGTCTGGACAGTCCTACAATGAGCAGTTCTTC. This translates into CASSLSGQSYNEQFF. The chain is built from TRBV5-8 and TRBJ2-1; D might be TRBD1 (6 bases). This CDR3 region has 15 residues. Per the germline V gene, CDR1 is SGHTS and CDR2 is YDEGEE. V shed 1 base and J shed 1 base, with 9 bases lying between them.

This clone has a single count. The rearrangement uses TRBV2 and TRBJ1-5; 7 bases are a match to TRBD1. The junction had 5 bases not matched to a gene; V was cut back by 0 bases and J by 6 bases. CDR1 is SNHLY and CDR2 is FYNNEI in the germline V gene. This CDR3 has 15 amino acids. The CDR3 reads CASSEAPQGVQPQHF. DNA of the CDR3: TGTGCCAGCAGTGAAGCACCTCAGGGGGTTCAGCCCCAGCATTTT.

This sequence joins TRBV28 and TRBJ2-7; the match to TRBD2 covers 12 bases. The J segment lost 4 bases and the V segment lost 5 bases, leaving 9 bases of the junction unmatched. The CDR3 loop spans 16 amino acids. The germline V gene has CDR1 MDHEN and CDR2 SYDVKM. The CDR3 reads CASSPSGTSGYYEQYF. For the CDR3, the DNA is TGTGCCAGCAGTCCAAGCGGGACTAGCGGGTATTACGAGCAGTACTTC.

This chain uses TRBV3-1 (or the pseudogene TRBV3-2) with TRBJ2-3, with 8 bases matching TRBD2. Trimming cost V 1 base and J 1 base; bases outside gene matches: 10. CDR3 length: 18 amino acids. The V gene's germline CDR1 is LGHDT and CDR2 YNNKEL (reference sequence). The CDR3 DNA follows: TGTGCCAGCAGCCAAGGGCTAGCGGGCCCCCGAGGCACAGATACGCAGTATTTT. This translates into CASSQGLAGPRGTDTQYF.

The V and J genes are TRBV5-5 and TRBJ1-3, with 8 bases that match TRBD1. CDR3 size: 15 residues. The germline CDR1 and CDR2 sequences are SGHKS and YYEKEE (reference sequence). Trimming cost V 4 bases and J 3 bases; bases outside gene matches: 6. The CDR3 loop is CASSPQGAIGNTIYF. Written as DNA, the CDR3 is TGTGCCAGCAGCCCCCAGGGGGCCATTGGAAACACCATATATTTT.

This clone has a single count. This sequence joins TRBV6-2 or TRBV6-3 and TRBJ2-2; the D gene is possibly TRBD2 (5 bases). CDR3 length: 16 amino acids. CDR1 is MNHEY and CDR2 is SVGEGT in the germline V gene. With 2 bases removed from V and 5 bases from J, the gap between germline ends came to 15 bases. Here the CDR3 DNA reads TGTGCCAGCAGTTACCCCAGTTCAAGGAGGACCGGGGAGCTGTTTTTT. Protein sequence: CASSYPSSRRTGELFF.

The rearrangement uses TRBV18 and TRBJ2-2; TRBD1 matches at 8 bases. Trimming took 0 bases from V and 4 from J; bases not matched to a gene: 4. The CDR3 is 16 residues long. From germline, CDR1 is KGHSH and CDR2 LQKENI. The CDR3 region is CASSPPTGALTGELFF. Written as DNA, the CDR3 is TGTGCCAGCTCACCACCGACAGGGGCGCTCACCGGGGAGCTGTTTTTT.

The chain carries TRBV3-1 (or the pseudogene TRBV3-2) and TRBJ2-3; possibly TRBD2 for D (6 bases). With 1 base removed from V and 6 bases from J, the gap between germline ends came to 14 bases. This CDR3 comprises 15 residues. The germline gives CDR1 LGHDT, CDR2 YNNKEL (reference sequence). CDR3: CASSQAGGTKDTQYF. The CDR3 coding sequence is TGTGCCAGCAGCCAAGCGGGCGGGACGAAGGATACGCAGTATTTT.

For the CDR3, the DNA is TGTGCCAGCAGCCAAGCCGGGACAGTCCAGACCGTCTATGGCTACACCTTC. Residues: CASSQAGTVQTVYGYTF. The V call is TRBV14, the J call TRBJ1-2, with 7 bases lining up with TRBD1. Trimming took 1 base from V and 4 from J; bases not matched to a gene: 12. CDR3 length: 17 amino acids. CDR1 is SGHDN, CDR2 FVKESK, per germline.

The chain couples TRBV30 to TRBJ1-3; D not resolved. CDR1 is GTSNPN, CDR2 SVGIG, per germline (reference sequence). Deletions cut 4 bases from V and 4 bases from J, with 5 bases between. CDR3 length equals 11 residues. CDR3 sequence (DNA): TGTGCCTGGAATTCGGGAAACACCATATATTTT. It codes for CAWNSGNTIYF.

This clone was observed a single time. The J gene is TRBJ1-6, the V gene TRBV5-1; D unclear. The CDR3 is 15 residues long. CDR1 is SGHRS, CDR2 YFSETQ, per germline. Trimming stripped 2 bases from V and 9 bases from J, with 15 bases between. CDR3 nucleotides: TGCGCCAGCAGCTTTCGCGAGGATTCCAGTTCACCCCTCCACTTT. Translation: CASSFREDSSSPLHF.

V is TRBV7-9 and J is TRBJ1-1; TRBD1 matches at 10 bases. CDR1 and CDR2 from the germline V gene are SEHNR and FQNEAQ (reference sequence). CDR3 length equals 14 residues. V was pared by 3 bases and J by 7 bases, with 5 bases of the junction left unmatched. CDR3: CASSFRQGAGEAFF. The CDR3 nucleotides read TGTGCCAGCAGCTTTAGACAGGGGGCAGGTGAAGCTTTCTTT.

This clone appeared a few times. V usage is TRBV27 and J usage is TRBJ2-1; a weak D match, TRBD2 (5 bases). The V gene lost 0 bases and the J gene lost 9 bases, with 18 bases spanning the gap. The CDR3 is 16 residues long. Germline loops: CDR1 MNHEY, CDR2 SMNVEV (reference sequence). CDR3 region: CASSLSWSRDSGEQFF. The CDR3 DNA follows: TGTGCCAGCAGTTTATCGTGGAGTCGGGATTCGGGTGAGCAGTTCTTC.

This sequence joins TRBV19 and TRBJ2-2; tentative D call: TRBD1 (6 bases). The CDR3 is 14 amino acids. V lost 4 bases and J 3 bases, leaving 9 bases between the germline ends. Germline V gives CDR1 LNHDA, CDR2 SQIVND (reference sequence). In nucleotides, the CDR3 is TGTGCCAGTAGTACAGGGGTGGACACCGGGGAGCTGTTTTTT. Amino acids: CASSTGVDTGELFF. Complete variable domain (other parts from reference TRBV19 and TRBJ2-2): DGGITQSPKYLFRKEGQNVTLSCEQNLNHDAMYWYRQDPGQGLRLIYYSQIVNDFQKGDIAEGYSVSREKKESFPLTVTSAQKNPTAFYLCASSTGVDTGELFFGEGSRLTVL.